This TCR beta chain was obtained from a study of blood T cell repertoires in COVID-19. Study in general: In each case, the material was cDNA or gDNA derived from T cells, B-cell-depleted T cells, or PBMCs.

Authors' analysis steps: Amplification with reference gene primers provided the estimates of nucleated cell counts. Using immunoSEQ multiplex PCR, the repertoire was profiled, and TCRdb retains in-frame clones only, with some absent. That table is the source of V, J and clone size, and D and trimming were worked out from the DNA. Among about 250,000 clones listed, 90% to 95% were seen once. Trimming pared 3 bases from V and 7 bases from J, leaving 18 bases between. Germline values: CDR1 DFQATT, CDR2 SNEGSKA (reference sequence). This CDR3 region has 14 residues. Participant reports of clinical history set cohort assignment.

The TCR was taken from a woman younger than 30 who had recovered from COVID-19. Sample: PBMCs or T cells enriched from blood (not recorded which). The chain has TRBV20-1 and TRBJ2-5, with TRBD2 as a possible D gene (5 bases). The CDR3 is CSASITGPEGTQYF. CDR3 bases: TGCAGTGCTAGTATTACGGGTCCTGAGGGGACCCAGTACTTC.